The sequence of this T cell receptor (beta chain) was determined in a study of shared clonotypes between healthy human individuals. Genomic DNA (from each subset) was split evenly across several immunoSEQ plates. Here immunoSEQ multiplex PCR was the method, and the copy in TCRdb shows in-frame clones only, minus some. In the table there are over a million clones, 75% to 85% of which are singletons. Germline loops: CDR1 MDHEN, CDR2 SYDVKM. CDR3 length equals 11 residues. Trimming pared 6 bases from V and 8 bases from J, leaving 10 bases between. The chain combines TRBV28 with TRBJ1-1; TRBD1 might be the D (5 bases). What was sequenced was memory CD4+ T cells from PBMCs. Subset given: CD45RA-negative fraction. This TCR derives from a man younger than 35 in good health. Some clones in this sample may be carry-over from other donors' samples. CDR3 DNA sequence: TGTGCCAGCAGCTATGGGACGGAAGCTTTCTTT. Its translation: CASSYGTEAFF.